This TCR beta chain was captured by sequencing in a study of shared clonotypes between healthy human individuals. Whole-study context: Donor composition was two women and three men, aged 18 to 49.

Losses at the gene ends were 6 bases for V and 4 bases for J; bases not matched to a gene: 9. The germline CDR1 and CDR2 sequences are MNHEY and SMNVEV (reference sequence). The CDR3 contains 16 residues. This clone is a singleton in its sample. The deep-level immunoSEQ assay was used. Sequencing was performed with immunoSEQ multiplex PCR; in TCRdb, only in-frame clones are kept and a portion is missing. Seen here are some 680,000 clones, less than 80% observed once, and the top ten hold more than 1.5%. Division of CD4+ cells produced a CD45RA+ naive subset and a CD45RA-negative memory subset. This receptor was obtained from a woman aged 25 to 39 in good health. This rearrangement joins TRBV27 to TRBJ2-2; TRBD2 matches at 9 bases. Source material: memory CD4+ T cells sorted from blood. Subset of the sample: CD45RA-negative fraction. The CDR3: CASRNKAGGFTGELFF. The DNA of the CDR3 is TGTGCCAGCAGAAACAAAGCGGGAGGCTTCACCGGGGAGCTGTTTTTT.